The 13 T cell receptor beta chains below come from one sample, sequenced in a study of siplizumab effects on memory and regulatory T cells (dated by TCRdb to the late 2010s). The receptor library was made with the immunoSEQ multiplex PCR assay. In its TCRdb copy, this immuneACCESS table keeps in-frame sequences only and misses some clones. Where compared with another copy, unresolved V genes explain less than half of these, and the others have no known cause. In all, the sample holds roughly 120,000 clones, and roughly 94% of those were seen once. Around 1.7% of the sample is taken by the ten largest. Input material: non-Treg CD4+ T cells sorted from blood. Read against the paper, the sample's cell subset or site label means: FACS-sorted unstimulated CD4+ non-regulatory T cells. The receptors come from a human donor in good health.

The chain couples TRBV5-4 to TRBJ1-1; 7 bases fit TRBD1. The CDR3 covers 14 residues. The ends lost 2 bases at V and 4 bases at J; junction bases unmatched: 5. The V gene's germline CDR1 is SGHNT and CDR2 YYREEE (reference sequence). The CDR3 nucleotides read TGTGCCAGCAGCTTAGGACAGGAGAGCACTGAAGCTTTCTTT. Its protein product is CASSLGQESTEAFF.

This chain uses TRBV6-1 with TRBJ2-6; D unclear. Trimming shortened V by 5 bases and J by 4 bases, and 9 bases separated the two germline ends. The CDR3 runs to 14 residues. The germline gives CDR1 MNHNS, CDR2 SASEGT. Written as DNA, the CDR3 is TGTGCCAGCAGTACAATGCTCGGGGCCAACGTCCTGACTTTC. Protein sequence: CASSTMLGANVLTF.

V is TRBV7-2 and J is TRBJ1-2, with a weak D call TRBD1 (6 bases). Trimming removed 2 bases at V and 6 bases at J, with 7 bases between. The CDR3 spans 12 residues. Per germline, CDR1 SGHTA and CDR2 FQGNSA. The CDR3 region is CASSLRGDGYTF. The CDR3, as DNA: TGTGCCAGCAGCTTAAGGGGGGATGGCTACACCTTC.

The genes are TRBV6-1 and TRBJ1-6; D remains ambiguous. The CDR3 is made up of 16 amino acids. Germline CDR1 and CDR2: MNHNS and SASEGT. The ends were cut back, 5 bases at V and 1 base at J, with 12 bases in the middle. In DNA, the CDR3 is TGTGCCAGCAGTCAAGGGCTTGGTTCCTATAATTCACCCCTCCACTTT. It translates to CASSQGLGSYNSPLHF.

V usage is TRBV7-2 and J usage is TRBJ2-5; D possibly corresponds to TRBD1 (6 bases). V was pared by 4 bases and J by 5 bases, with 17 bases between. Germline V CDR1 and CDR2: SGHTA, FQGNSA. The CDR3 covers 15 residues. In DNA, the CDR3 is TGTGCCAGCAGCTCCCCCCAGGGGATGGTTGAGACCCAGTACTTC. This sequence encodes CASSSPQGMVETQYF.

The V gene is TRBV19, the J gene TRBJ2-3; TRBD2 matches at 8 bases. The CDR3 contains 14 residues. Looked up from germline, CDR1 is LNHDA and CDR2 is SQIVND (reference sequence). With V trimmed by 9 bases and J by 2 bases, 7 bases remained unmatched. CDR3 amino acids: CASCGTSSTDTQYF. The CDR3 DNA reads as TGTGCCAGCTGCGGGACTAGTTCCACAGATACGCAGTATTTT.

The chain couples TRBV5-1 to TRBJ2-1; a possible D gene is TRBD2 (5 bases). V was cut by 4 bases and J by 4 bases, with 18 bases left in between. Per the germline V gene, CDR1 is SGHRS and CDR2 is YFSETQ. CDR3 length equals 16 residues. CDR3 nucleotide sequence: TGCGCCAGCAGCGCGGGCGGCGGTACGGGATACAATGAGCAGTTCTTC. Protein product: CASSAGGGTGYNEQFF.

This clone was detected only once. The chain joins TRBV29-1 to TRBJ2-2, with 7 bases lining up with TRBD2. The junction had 1 base not matched to a gene; V was cut back by 6 bases and J by 6 bases. The CDR3 spans 11 residues. Germline V lookup: CDR1 SQVTM, CDR2 ANQGSEA. The CDR3 DNA follows: TGCAGCGTGGGAGGGGCCGGGGAGCTGTTTTTT. Protein: CSVGGAGELFF.

Points on this clone: A junction end diverges from the germline sequence, so it may reflect a read error. The CDR3 sequence: CASSTLAGSSNEQYF. In nucleotides, the CDR3 is TGCGCCAGCAGCACGTTAGCGGGGAGCTCCAACGAGCAGTACTTC. The V gene is TRBV5-1, the J gene TRBJ2-7; 8 positions agree with TRBD2. Germline values: CDR1 SGHRS, CDR2 YFSETQ. The CDR3 runs 15 residues.

V is TRBV4-1 and J is TRBJ1-2; D remains ambiguous. CDR1 MGHRA and CDR2 YSYEKL come from the germline V gene. This CDR3 comprises 15 residues. Deletions cut 0 bases from V and 5 bases from J, with 13 bases between. CDR3 sequence: CASSQDAGLSYGYTF. DNA for the CDR3: TGCGCCAGCAGCCAAGATGCCGGACTGTCTTATGGCTACACCTTC.

The genes are TRBV5-4 and TRBJ1-2, with D perhaps matching TRBD1 (5 bases). The germline V and J ends were trimmed by 2 bases and 8 bases, with 19 bases remaining between them. CDR3 length: 15 amino acids. Looked up from germline, CDR1 is SGHNT and CDR2 is YYREEE (reference sequence). CDR3 sequence: CASSLQGTETTGYTF. The CDR3 coding sequence is TGTGCCAGCAGCTTACAAGGGACGGAAACAACGGGCTACACCTTC.

This clone is a singleton in its sample. The chain uses TRBV19 and TRBJ2-7, with D perhaps matching TRBD1 or TRBD2 (5 bases each). This CDR3 is built from 14 residues. Between the trimmed V and J ends, which lost 8 bases and 2 bases, there was a span of 16 bases. Germline CDR1 and CDR2: LNHDA and SQIVND (reference sequence). The CDR3 spells CASAGTPKAYEQYF. CDR3 nucleotide sequence: TGTGCCAGTGCTGGGACCCCCAAGGCCTACGAGCAGTACTTC.

The chain couples TRBV5-1 to TRBJ2-4; D is undetermined. The length of the CDR3 is 14 residues. V was clipped by 0 bases and J by 2 bases, with 6 bases between them. Germline V gives CDR1 SGHRS, CDR2 YFSETQ. In nucleotides, the CDR3 is TGCGCCAGCAGCTTGGGTGGTACCAAAAACATTCAGTACTTC. Amino acids: CASSLGGTKNIQYF.